The clone carrying this T cell receptor beta chain was recorded at least ten times. The antigen is unknown. TCRdb independently ran MiXCR on the 5' RACE reads; one entry per CDR3 protein. The sample shows 250,000 to 300,000 distinct CDR3 sequences, about 17% of them seen only once. This entry is derived from a study of T-cell memory formation after mild COVID-19. Study-level findings and limits: Detection of some responders pre-infection suggested pre-existing cross-reactive memory T cells participated. Later expanders leaned toward CD4+, whereas clones contracting from day 15 to 85 were balanced CD4/CD8. Clones from the second wave (peaking day 37) had unconfirmed SARS-CoV-2 specificity. Contracting CD4+ clones were located mainly in CM and EM, and CD8+ clones in EMRA.

The CDR3 has 15 residues. Trimming shortened V by 4 bases and J by 0 bases, and 7 bases separated the two germline ends. The TCR was taken from a man aged 18 to 29 who had mild COVID-19 (a few samples of this study predate the infection). Cell type and time point are not known. The sequenced material came from PBMCs or a T cell subset sorted from them (not recorded which). The chain joins TRBV12-3 or TRBV12-4 to TRBJ2-6; D gene ambiguous. CDR3 residues: CASSWGSSGANVLTF. The CDR3 bases are TGTGCCAGCAGTTGGGGTAGCTCTGGGGCCAACGTCCTGACTTTC.